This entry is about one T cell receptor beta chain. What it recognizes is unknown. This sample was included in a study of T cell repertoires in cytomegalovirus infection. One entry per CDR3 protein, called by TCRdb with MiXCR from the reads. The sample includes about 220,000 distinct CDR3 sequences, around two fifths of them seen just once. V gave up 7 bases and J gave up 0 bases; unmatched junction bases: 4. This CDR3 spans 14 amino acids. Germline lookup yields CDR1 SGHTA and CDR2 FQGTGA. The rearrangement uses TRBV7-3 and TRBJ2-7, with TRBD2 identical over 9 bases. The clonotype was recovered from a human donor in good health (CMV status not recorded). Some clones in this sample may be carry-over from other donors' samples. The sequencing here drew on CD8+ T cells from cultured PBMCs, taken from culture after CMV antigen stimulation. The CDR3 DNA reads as TGTGCCAGCAAATCTAGCGGGAACTCCTACGAGCAGTACTTC. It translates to CASKSSGNSYEQYF. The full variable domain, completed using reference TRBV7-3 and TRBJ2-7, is GAGVSQTPSNKVTEKGKYVELRCDPISGHTALYWYRQSLGQGPEFLIYFQGTGAADDSGLPNDRFFAVRPEGSVSTLKIQRTERGDSAVYLCASKSSGNSYEQYFGPGTRLTVT.